Presented here are 10 T cell receptor beta chains from one specimen sequenced in a study of blood T cell repertoires in COVID-19. The assay was immunoSEQ multiplex PCR, and TCRdb's table has in-frame clones only and misses some. This sample has 100,000 to 150,000 clones, with approximately 83% found just once. The sample comprised peripheral blood. These receptors were taken from a woman aged 45-59 years with acute or convalescent COVID-19.

The rearrangement joins TRBV5-4 to TRBJ1-2; D gene ambiguous. The germline gives CDR1 SGHNT, CDR2 YYREEE (reference sequence). V dropped 4 bases and J dropped 8 bases, with 15 bases sitting between them. The CDR3 covers 13 residues. The CDR3 DNA is TGTGCCAGCAGCACGTGGGTGGGAGAAGGCTACACCTTC. Translation: CASSTWVGEGYTF. The whole variable domain, remainder taken from reference TRBV5-4 and TRBJ1-2, is ETGVTQSPTHLIKTRGQQVTLRCSSQSGHNTVSWYQQALGQGPQFIFQYYREEENGRGNFPPRFSGLQFPNYSSELNVNALELDDSALYLCASSTWVGEGYTFGSGTRLTVV.

The genes are TRBV5-1 and TRBJ1-5; D is unclear. Germline V gives CDR1 SGHRS, CDR2 YFSETQ. Trimming cost V 0 bases and J 0 bases, with 4 bases left between them. This CDR3 region has 14 residues. The CDR3 sequence is CASSLDGSNQPQHF. DNA for the CDR3: TGCGCCAGCAGCTTGGACGGTAGCAATCAGCCCCAGCATTTT.

The rearrangement uses TRBV6-4 and TRBJ1-6; 7 positions match TRBD1. Trimming at V came to 10 bases and at J to 5 bases, leaving 8 bases not matched to a gene. CDR1 is MRHNA and CDR2 is SNTAGT in the germline V gene. The CDR3 runs to 14 residues. CDR3 coding DNA: TGTGCCAACCCGGGACAGCAAAATAATTCACCCCTCCACTTT. It specifies CANPGQQNNSPLHF.

This chain connects TRBV4-2 to TRBJ1-2; D is unresolved. The germline V gene encodes CDR1 LGHNA and CDR2 YNFKEQ. V was trimmed by 0 bases and J by 8 bases, leaving 16 bases between them. The CDR3 contains 15 residues. This CDR3 is CASSQESGLGIGYTF. In DNA, the CDR3 is TGTGCCAGCAGCCAAGAAAGCGGGTTGGGCATAGGCTACACCTTC.

The J gene is TRBJ2-2, the V gene TRBV5-1, with a possible D match to TRBD1 (5 bases). The germline V gene has CDR1 SGHRS and CDR2 YFSETQ. The CDR3 is 16 residues long. Trimming shortened V by 0 bases and J by 6 bases, and 15 bases separated the two germline ends. The CDR3 reads CASSLEVQGYAGELFF. CDR3 nucleotide sequence: TGCGCCAGCAGCTTGGAGGTGCAGGGCTACGCCGGGGAGCTGTTTTTT.

The CDR3 region is CASSVDRDYSPLHF. CDR3 sequence (DNA): TGCGCCAGCAGTGTCGACAGGGATTATTCACCCCTCCACTTT. V and J are TRBV10-1 and TRBJ1-6; 7 positions match TRBD1. CDR3 size: 14 residues. Germline V CDR1 and CDR2: WNHNN, SYGVQD (reference sequence). Losses at the gene ends were 4 bases for V and 8 bases for J; bases not matched to a gene: 5.

This sequence joins TRBV4-2 and TRBJ1-6; no definite D call. V dropped 0 bases and J dropped 2 bases, with 11 bases sitting between them. The length of the CDR3 is 17 residues. Germline V gives CDR1 LGHNA, CDR2 YNFKEQ. CDR3 sequence (DNA): TGTGCCAGCAGCCAAGAGAGGAACCCGACCTATAATTCACCCCTCCACTTT. Residues: CASSQERNPTYNSPLHF.

The V call is TRBV5-1, the J call TRBJ2-7; 7 bases fit TRBD2. CDR1 is SGHRS and CDR2 is YFSETQ in the germline V gene. The length of the CDR3 is 15 residues. After removal of 1 base from V and 4 bases from J, the junction contained 8 bases not matched to a gene. The CDR3 coding sequence is TGCGCCAGCAGCTTGAATACCGGGGGGATTTACGAGCAGTACTTC. Its protein product is CASSLNTGGIYEQYF. Combining the CDR3 with reference TRBV5-1 and TRBJ2-7 gives the whole variable domain KAGVTQTPRYLIKTRGQQVTLSCSPISGHRSVSWYQQTPGQGLQFLFEYFSETQRNKGNFPGRFSGRQFSNSRSEMNVSTLELGDSALYLCASSLNTGGIYEQYFGPGTRLTVT.

In its sample, this clone was seen once. Other DNA variants within this sample encode the same CDR3. The V and J genes are TRBV19 and TRBJ1-5; maybe TRBD1 (6 bases). Trimming shortened V by 2 bases and J by 4 bases, and 9 bases separated the two germline ends. The CDR3 consists of 14 residues. The germline V gene encodes CDR1 LNHDA and CDR2 SQIVND (reference sequence). CDR3 loop: CASSIRTGNQPQHF. The CDR3, as DNA: TGTGCCAGTAGTATAAGAACAGGGAATCAGCCCCAGCATTTT.

The chain uses TRBV29-1 and TRBJ2-3, with TRBD1 identical over 8 bases. The CDR3 runs 14 residues. The V segment lost 6 bases and the J segment 4 bases; nucleotides outside the gene matches: 9. Germline values: CDR1 SQVTM, CDR2 ANQGSEA. As DNA, the CDR3 is TGCAGCGTACCCATCGGACAGGGTGCAGATACGCAGTATTTT. Translated: CSVPIGQGADTQYF.